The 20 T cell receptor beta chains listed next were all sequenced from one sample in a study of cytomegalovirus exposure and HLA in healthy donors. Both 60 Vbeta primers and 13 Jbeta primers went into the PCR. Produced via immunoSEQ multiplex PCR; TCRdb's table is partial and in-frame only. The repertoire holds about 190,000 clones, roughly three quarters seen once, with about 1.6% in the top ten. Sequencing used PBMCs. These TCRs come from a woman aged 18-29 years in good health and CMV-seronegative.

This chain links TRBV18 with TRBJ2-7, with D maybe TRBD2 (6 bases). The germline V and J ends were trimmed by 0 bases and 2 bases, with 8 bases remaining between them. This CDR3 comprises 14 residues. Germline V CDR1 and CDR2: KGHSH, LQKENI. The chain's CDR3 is CASSPPTGAYEQYF. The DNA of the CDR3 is TGTGCCAGCTCACCACCGACGGGGGCCTACGAGCAGTACTTC.

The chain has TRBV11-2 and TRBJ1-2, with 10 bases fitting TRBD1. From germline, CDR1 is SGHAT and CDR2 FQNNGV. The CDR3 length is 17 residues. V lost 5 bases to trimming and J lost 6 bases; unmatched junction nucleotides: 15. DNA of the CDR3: TGTGCCAGCAGCCCTAATGCTTTGACAGGGGGCATCGATGGCTACACCTTC. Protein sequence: CASSPNALTGGIDGYTF.

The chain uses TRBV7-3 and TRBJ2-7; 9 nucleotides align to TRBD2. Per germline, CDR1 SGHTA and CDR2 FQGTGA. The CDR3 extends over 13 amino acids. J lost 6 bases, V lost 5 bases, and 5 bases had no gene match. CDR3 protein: CASSLGTSSEQYF. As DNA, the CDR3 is TGTGCCAGCAGCCTCGGGACTAGCAGCGAGCAGTACTTC.

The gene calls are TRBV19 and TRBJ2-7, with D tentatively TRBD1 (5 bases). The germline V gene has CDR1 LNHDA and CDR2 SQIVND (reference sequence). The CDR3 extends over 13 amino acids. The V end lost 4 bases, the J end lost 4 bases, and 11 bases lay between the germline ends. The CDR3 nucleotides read TGTGCCAGTAGTAACTCAGGGTCTTACGAGCAGTACTTC. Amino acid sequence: CASSNSGSYEQYF.

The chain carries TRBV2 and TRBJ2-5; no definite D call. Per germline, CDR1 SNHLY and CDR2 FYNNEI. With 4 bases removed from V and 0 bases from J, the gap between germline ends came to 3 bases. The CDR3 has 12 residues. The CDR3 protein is CASSGNQETQYF. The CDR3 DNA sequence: TGTGCCAGCAGTGGTAACCAAGAGACCCAGTACTTC. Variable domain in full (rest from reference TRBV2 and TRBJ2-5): EPEVTQTPSHQVTQMGQEVILRCVPISNHLYFYWYRQILGQKVEFLVSFYNNEISEKSEIFDDQFSVERPDGSNFTLKIRSTKLEDSAMYFCASSGNQETQYFGPGTRLLVL.

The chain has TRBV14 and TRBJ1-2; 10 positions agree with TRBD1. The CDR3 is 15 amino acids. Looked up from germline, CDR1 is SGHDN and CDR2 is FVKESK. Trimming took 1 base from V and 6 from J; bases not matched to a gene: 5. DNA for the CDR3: TGTGCCAGCAGCCAAGTCCTTGGGACAGGGGATGGCTACACCTTC. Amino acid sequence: CASSQVLGTGDGYTF.

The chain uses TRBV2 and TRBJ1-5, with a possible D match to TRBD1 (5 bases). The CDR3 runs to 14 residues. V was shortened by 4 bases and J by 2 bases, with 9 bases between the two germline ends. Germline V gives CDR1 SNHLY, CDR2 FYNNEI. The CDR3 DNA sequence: TGTGCCAGCAGTGCAGGGTGGCGCAATCAGCCCCAGCATTTT. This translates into CASSAGWRNQPQHF.

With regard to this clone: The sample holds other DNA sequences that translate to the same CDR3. CDR3 loop: CASSDGVSANEKLFF. The CDR3 DNA is TGTGCCAGCAGTGACGGGGTATCAGCTAATGAAAAACTGTTTTTT. The chain employs TRBV25-1 and TRBJ1-4; D is uncertain. Looked up from germline, CDR1 is MGHDK and CDR2 is SYGVNS. The CDR3 spans 15 residues. Trimming removed 3 bases from V and 3 bases from J, with 11 bases in between.

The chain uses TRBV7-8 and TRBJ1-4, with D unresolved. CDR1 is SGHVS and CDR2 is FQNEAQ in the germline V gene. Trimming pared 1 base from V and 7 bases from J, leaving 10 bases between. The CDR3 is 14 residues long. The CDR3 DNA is TGTGCCAGCAGCTTAGGAGGCTTAGGTGAAAAACTGTTTTTT. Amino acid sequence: CASSLGGLGEKLFF.

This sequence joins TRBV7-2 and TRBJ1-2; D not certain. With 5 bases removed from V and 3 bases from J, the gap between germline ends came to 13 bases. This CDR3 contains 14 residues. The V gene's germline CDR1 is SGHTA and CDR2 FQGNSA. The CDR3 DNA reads TGTGCCAGCAGCACGAGAGCGGGAGACTATGGCTACACCTTC. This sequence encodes CASSTRAGDYGYTF.

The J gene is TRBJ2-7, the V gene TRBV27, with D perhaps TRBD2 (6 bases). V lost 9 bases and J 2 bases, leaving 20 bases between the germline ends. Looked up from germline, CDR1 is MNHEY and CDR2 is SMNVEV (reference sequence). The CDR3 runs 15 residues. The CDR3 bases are TGTGCCAGGCCGGGACTGCGCGGACTTCCCTACGAGCAGTACTTC. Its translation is CARPGLRGLPYEQYF.

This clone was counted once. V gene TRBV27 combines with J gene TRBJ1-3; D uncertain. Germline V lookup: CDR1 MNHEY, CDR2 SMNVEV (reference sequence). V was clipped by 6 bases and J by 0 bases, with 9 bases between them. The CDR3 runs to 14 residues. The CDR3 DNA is TGTGCCAGCAGACCGACAAACTCTGGAAACACCATATATTTT. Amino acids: CASRPTNSGNTIYF.

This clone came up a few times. The CDR3 DNA reads TGTGCCAGCTCACCCCAGGACAGAAGCTACGAGCAGTACTTC. It encodes CASSPQDRSYEQYF. This chain links TRBV18 with TRBJ2-7; D is possibly TRBD1 (6 bases). V lost 3 bases and J lost 3, with 12 bases in between. The CDR3 length is 14 residues. Germline CDR1 and CDR2: KGHSH and LQKENI.

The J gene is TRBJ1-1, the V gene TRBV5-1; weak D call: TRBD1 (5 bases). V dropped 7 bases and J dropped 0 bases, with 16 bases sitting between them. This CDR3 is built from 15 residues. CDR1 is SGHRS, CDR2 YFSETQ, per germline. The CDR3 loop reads CASRFTGGVNTEAFF. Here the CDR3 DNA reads TGCGCCAGCCGTTTCACCGGGGGGGTGAACACTGAAGCTTTCTTT.

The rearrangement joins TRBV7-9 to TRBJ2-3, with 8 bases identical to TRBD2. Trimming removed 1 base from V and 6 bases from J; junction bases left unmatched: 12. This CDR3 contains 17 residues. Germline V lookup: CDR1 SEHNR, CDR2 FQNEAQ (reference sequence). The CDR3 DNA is TGTGCCAGCAGCTTAGACAGGCTTCGGGGGGGCATGGATACGCAGTATTTT. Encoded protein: CASSLDRLRGGMDTQYF.

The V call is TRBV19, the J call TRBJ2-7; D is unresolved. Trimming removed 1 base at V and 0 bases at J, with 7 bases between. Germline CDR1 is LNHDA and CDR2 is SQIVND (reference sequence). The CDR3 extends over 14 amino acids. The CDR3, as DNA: TGTGCCAGTAGTATAGTAACAGACTCCTACGAGCAGTACTTC. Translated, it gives CASSIVTDSYEQYF.

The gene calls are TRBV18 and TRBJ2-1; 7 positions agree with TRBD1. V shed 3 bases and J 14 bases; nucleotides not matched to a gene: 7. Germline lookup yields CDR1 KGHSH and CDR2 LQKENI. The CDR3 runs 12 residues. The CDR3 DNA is TGTGCCAGCTCACCGACGGGACAGACGGAGTTCTTC. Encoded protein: CASSPTGQTEFF.

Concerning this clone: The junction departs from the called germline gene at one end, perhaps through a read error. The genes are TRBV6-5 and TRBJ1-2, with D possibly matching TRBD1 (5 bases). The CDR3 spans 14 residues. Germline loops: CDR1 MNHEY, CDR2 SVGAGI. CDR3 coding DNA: TGTGCCGGCAGTTACTCCCCCCGGAGGGACGGCTACACCTTC. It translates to CAGSYSPRRDGYTF.

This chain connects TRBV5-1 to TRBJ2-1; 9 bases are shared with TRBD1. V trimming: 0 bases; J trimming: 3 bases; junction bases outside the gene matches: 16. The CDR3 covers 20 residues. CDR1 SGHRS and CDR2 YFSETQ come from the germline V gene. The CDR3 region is CASSLVRQGDTRLNYNEQFF. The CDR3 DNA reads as TGCGCCAGCAGCTTGGTCCGACAGGGGGACACCAGACTAAACTACAATGAGCAGTTCTTC. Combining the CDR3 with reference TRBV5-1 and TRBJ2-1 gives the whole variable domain KAGVTQTPRYLIKTRGQQVTLSCSPISGHRSVSWYQQTPGQGLQFLFEYFSETQRNKGNFPGRFSGRQFSNSRSEMNVSTLELGDSALYLCASSLVRQGDTRLNYNEQFFGPGTRLTVL.

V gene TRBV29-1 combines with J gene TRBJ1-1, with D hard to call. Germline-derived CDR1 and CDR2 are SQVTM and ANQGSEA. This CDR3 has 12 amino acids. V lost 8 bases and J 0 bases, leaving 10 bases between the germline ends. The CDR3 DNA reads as TGCAGCTCCAGGTTTATGAACACTGAAGCTTTCTTT. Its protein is CSSRFMNTEAFF.